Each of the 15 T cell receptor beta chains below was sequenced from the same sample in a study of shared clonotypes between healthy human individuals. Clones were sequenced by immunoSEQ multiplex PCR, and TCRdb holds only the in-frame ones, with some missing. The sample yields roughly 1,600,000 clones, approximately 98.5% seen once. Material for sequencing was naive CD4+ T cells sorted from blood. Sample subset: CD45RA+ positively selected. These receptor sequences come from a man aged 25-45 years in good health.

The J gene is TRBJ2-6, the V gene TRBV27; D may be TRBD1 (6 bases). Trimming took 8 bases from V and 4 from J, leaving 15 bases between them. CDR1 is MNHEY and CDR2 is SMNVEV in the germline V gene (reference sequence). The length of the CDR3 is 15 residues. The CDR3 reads CASRYHGQGANVLTF. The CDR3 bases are TGTGCCAGCCGCTACCACGGACAGGGGGCCAACGTCCTGACTTTC.

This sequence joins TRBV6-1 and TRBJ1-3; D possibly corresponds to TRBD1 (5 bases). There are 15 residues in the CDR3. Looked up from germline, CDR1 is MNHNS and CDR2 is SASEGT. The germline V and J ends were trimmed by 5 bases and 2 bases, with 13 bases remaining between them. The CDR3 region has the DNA TGTGCCAGCAGTCAAAGACAGCTTGCTGGAAACACCATATATTTT. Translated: CASSQRQLAGNTIYF.

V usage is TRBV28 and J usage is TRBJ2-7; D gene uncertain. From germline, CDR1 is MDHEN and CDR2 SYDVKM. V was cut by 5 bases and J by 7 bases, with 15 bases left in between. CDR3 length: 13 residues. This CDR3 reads CASSTGPLMEQYF. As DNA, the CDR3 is TGTGCCAGCAGTACGGGCCCTCTTATGGAGCAGTACTTC.

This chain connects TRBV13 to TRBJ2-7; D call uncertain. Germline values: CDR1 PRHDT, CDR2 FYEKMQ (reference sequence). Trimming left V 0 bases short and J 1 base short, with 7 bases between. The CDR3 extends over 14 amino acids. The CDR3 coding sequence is TGTGCCAGCAGCTTAGGTGTACCTTCCTACGAGCAGTACTTC. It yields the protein CASSLGVPSYEQYF. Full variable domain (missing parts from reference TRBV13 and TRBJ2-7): AAGVIQSPRHLIKEKRETATLKCYPIPRHDTVYWYQQGPGQDPQFLISFYEKMQSDKGSIPDRFSAQQFSDYHSELNMSSLELGDSALYFCASSLGVPSYEQYFGPGTRLTVT.

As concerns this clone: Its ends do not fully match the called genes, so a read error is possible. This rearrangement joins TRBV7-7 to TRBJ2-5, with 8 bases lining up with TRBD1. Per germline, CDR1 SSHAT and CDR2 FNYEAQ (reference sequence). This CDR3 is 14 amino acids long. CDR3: CASSWGTGLETQYF. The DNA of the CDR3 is TGTGCTAGCAGCTGGGGGACAGGTCTGGAGACCCAGTACTTC.

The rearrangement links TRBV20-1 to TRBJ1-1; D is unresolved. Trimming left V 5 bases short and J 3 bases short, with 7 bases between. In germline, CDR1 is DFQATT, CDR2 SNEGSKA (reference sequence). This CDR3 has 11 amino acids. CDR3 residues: CSAWFHTEAFF. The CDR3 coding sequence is TGCAGTGCTTGGTTCCACACTGAAGCTTTCTTT.

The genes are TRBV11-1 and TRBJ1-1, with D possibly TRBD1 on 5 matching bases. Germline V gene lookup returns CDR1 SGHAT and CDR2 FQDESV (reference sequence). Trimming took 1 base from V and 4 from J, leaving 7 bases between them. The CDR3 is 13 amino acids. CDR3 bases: TGTGCCAGCAGCTTAGGCCAGGGCACTGAAGCTTTCTTT. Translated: CASSLGQGTEAFF. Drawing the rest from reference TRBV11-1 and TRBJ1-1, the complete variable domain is EAEVAQSPRYKITEKSQAVAFWCDPISGHATLYWYRQILGQGPELLVQFQDESVVDDSQLPKDRFSAERLKGVDSTLKIQPAELGDSAMYLCASSLGQGTEAFFGQGTRLTVV.

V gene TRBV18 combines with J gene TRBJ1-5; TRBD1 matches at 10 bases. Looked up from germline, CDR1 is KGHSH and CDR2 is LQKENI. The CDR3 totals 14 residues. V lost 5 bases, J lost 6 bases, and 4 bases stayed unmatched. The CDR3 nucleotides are TGTGCCAGCTCAGGGACAGGGGTTGGTCAGCCCCAGCATTTT. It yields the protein CASSGTGVGQPQHF.

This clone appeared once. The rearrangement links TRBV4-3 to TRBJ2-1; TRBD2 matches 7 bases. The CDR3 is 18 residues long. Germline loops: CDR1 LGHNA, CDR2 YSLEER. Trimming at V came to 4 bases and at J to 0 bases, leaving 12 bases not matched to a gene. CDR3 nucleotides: TGCGCCAGCAGCCCTTTCTCTCTAGCGGCCGTCTCCTACAATGAGCAGTTCTTC. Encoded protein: CASSPFSLAAVSYNEQFF.

In DNA, the CDR3 is TGTGCCAGCAGTGAAATAACGAGCTCCTACGAGCAGTACTTC. It encodes CASSEITSSYEQYF. V is TRBV6-1 and J is TRBJ2-7; D gene unclear. This CDR3 is built from 14 residues. V lost 2 bases and J 0 bases, leaving 8 bases between the germline ends. CDR1 and CDR2 (germline): MNHNS, SASEGT.

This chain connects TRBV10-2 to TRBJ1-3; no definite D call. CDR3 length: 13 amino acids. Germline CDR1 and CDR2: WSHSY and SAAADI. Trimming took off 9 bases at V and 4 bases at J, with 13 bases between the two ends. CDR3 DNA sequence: TGCGCCAGTACCCTTTCCTCAGGAAACACCATATATTTT. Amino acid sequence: CASTLSSGNTIYF.

CDR3 loop: CASRVGTALSYEQYF. The CDR3 nucleotides are TGTGCCAGCAGGGTCGGGACAGCTCTATCCTACGAGCAGTACTTC. This chain links TRBV6-5 with TRBJ2-7; TRBD1 matches at 7 bases. Germline trimming cut 6 bases from V and 1 base from J; bases unmatched to any gene: 9. This CDR3 has 15 residues. Germline V lookup: CDR1 MNHEY, CDR2 SVGAGI.

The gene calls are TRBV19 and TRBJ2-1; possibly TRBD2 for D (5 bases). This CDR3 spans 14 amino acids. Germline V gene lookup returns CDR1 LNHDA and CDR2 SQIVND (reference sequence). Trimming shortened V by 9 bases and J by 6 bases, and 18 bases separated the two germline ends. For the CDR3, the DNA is TGTGCCAGCCGAAGAGGGCTAACCACCAATGAGCAGTTCTTC. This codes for CASRRGLTTNEQFF.

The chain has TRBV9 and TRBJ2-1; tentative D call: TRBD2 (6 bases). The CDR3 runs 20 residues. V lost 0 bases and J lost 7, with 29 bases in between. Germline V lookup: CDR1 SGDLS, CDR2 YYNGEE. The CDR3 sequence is CASSVGIGRWGENGRNEQFF. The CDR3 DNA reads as TGTGCCAGCAGCGTAGGTATTGGGAGATGGGGGGAAAACGGGCGTAATGAGCAGTTCTTC.

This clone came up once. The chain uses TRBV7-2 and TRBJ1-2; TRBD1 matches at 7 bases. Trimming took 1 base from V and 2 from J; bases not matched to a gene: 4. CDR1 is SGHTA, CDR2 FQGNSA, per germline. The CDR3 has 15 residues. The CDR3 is CASSLEGTANYGYTF. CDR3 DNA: TGTGCCAGCAGCTTAGAAGGGACAGCAAACTATGGCTACACCTTC.